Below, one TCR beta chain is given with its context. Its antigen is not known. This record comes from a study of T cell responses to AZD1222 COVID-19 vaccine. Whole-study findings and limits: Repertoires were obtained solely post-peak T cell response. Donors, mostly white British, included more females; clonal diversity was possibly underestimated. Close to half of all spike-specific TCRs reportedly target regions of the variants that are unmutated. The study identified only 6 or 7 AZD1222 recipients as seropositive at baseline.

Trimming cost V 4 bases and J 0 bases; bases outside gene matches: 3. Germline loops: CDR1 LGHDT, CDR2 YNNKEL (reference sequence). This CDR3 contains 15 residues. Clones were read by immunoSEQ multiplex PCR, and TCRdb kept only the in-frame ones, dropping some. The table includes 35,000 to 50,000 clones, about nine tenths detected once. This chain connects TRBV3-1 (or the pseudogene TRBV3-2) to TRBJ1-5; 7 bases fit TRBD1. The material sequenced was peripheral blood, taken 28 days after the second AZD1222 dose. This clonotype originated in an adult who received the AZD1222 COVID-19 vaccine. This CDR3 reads CASSRDRYSNQPQHF. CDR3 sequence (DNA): TGTGCCAGCAGCCGGGACAGATATAGCAATCAGCCCCAGCATTTT.